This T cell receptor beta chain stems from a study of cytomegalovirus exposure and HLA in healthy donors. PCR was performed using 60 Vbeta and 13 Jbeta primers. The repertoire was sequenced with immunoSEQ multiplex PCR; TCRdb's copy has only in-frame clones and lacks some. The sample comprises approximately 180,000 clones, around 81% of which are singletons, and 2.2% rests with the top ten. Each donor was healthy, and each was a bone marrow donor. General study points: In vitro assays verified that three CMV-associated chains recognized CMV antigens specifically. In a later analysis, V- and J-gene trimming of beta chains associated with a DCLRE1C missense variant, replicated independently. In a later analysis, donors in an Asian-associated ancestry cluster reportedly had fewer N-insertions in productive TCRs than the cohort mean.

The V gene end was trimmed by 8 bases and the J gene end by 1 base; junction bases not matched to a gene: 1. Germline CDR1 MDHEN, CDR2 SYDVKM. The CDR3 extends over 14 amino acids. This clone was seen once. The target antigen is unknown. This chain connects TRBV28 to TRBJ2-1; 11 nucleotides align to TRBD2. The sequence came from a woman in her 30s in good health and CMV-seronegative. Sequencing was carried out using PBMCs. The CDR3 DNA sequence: TGTGCCAGCGCTAGCGGGGGGTCCTACAATGAGCAGTTCTTC. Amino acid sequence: CASASGGSYNEQFF.